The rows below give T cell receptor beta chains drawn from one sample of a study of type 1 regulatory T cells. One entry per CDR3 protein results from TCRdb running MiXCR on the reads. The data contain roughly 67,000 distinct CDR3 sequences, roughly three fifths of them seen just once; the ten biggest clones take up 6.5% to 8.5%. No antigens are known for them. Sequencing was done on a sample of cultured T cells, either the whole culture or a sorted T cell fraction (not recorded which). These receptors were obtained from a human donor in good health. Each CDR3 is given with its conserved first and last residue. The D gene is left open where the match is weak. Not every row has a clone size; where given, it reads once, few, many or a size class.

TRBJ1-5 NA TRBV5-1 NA TGCGCCAGCAGCTTGGACGGGGGCGGTCAGCCCCAGCATTTT CASSLDGGGQPQHF
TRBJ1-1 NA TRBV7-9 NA TGTGCCAGCAGCATCTTCGACGGGTACACTGAAGCTTTCTTT CASSIFDGYTEAFF
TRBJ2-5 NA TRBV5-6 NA TGTGCCAGCAGCTTGCAGGGGCGAGAGACCCAGTACTTC CASSLQGRETQYF
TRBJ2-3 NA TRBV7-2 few TGTGCCAGCACTTTCACAGATACGCAGTATTTT CASTFTDTQYF
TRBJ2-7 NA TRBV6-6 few TGTGCCAGCAGTTACTCATCGACACCTCCCTACGAGCAGTACTTC CASSYSSTPPYEQYF
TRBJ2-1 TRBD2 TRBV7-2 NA TGTGCCAGCAGCCGTACTAGCGAAACCTACAATGAGCAGTTCTTC CASSRTSETYNEQFF
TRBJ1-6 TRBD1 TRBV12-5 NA TGTGCTAGTGGACAGGGGACCGTCAAATATAATTCACCCCTCCACTTT CASGQGTVKYNSPLHF
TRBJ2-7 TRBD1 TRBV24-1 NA TGTGCCACCAGTGACCCCGGTACAGGGGACTACGAGCAGTACTTC CATSDPGTGDYEQYF
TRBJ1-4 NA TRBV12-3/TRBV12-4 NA TGTGCCAGCAGTTTAAGAGGGGGGTCGGCTAATGAAAAACTGTTTTTT CASSLRGGSANEKLFF
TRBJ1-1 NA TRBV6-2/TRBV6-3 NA TGTGCCAGCAGTTACATTCGAGAAGCTTTCTTT CASSYIREAFF
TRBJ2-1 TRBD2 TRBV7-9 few TGTGCCAGCAGCCCACCGCTAGCGGGAGCTTTCTTC CASSPPLAGAFF
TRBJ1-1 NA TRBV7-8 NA TGTGCCAGCAGCTTGGAGGGAGGGATCCGTTTTGCTGAAGCTTTCTTT CASSLEGGIRFAEAFF
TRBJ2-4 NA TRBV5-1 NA TGCGCCAGCAGCCCTGGAGTACATCTAGCCAAAAACATTCAGTACTTC CASSPGVHLAKNIQYF
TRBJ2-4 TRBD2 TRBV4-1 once TGCGCCAGCAGCCACCAAGGACTAGCGGACAAAAACATTCAGTACTTC CASSHQGLADKNIQYF
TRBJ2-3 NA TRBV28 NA TGTGCCAGCAGTTTAGCACTTGGTGAGCAGTATTTT CASSLALGEQYF
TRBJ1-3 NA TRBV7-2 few TGTGCCAGCACCTTAGGCGTCTTGGGAAACACCATATATTTT CASTLGVLGNTIYF
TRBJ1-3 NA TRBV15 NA TGTGCCACCAGCAGAGAGGCGACGAAGACTGGAAACACCATATATTTT CATSREATKTGNTIYF
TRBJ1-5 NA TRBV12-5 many TGTGCTAGTGGTTTGGCTCCCGGGCCCCAGCATTTT CASGLAPGPQHF
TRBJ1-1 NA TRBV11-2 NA TGTGCCAGCAGCTTCCAGGGAGCCACTGAAGCTTTCTTT CASSFQGATEAFF
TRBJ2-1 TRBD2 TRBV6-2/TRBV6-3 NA TGTGCCAGCAGTTATAATAGCGGGACCCCTCGCCCCTACAATGAGCAGTTCTTC CASSYNSGTPRPYNEQFF
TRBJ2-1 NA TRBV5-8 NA TGTGCCAGCAGCTTTCAGGGTTACAATGAGCAGTTCTTC CASSFQGYNEQFF
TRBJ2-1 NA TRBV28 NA TGTGCCAGCAAGACTGGGACCTACAATGAGCAGTTCTTC CASKTGTYNEQFF
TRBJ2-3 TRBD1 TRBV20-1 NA TGCAGTGCTAGAGGACAGGGGGCGCCCGGAGATACGCAGTATTTT CSARGQGAPGDTQYF
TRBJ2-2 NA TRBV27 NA TGTGCCAGCAGGAGGGCGGCCGGGGAGCTGTTTTTT CASRRAAGELFF
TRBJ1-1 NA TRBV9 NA TGTGCCAGCAGCGGTGACCAGGGGTTCACTGAAGCTTTCTTT CASSGDQGFTEAFF
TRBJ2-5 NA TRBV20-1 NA TGCAGTGCTAGCCTTCCACCGTGGGAGACCCAGTACTTC CSASLPPWETQYF
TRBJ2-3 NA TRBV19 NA TGTGCCAGTAGTTTCCTCGGAGCCAAAGATACGCAGTATTTT CASSFLGAKDTQYF
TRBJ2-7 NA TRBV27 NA TGTGCCAGTAAAGGGGAAGGTAACTCCTACGAGCAGTACTTC CASKGEGNSYEQYF
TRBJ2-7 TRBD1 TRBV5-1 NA TGCGCCAGCAGCCCGGGACAGGGCGACTACGAGCAGTACTTC CASSPGQGDYEQYF
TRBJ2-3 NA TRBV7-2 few TGTGCCAGCAGCCCCTGGGGGGTAGATACGCAGTATTTT CASSPWGVDTQYF
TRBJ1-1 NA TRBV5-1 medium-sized TGCGCCAGCAGCTTGGTTTCGGGTACGAACACTGAAGCTTTCTTT CASSLVSGTNTEAFF
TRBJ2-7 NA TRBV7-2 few TGTGCCAGCAGCTTTTCACTTAACGAGCAGTACTTC CASSFSLNEQYF
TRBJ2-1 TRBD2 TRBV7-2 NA TGTGCCAGCAGCTTAGGGCCAGCGGGAGGGCACAATGAGCAGTTCTTC CASSLGPAGGHNEQFF